The 3 T cell receptor beta chains below were found in one sample sequenced in a study of beta chain features in type 1 diabetes. The entirety of the isolated RNA underwent reverse transcription, so expressed TCRB transcripts were sequenced. Here immunoSEQ multiplex PCR was the method, and the copy in TCRdb shows in-frame clones only, minus some. Of about 410,000 clones detected, about 14% appear once; the ten largest clones hold around 0.039%. Sequences were obtained from naive CD4+ T cells from blood. These receptors originate from a man aged 25 to 45 in good health.

This clone has just a few counts. The J gene is TRBJ2-3, the V gene TRBV7-6; the match to TRBD2 covers 10 bases. Germline-derived CDR1 and CDR2 are SGHVS and FNYEAQ. The CDR3 has 19 residues. Unmatched junction bases numbered 13, after V lost 4 bases and J lost 0 bases. CDR3 DNA: TGTGCCAGCAGCTCCATTAACGTAGCGGGAGGCACTAGCACAGATACGCAGTATTTT. It encodes CASSSINVAGGTSTDTQYF.

This clone was seen only a few times. This chain uses TRBV6-6 with TRBJ2-4, with unresolved D. Trimming cost V 5 bases and J 7 bases, with 6 bases left between them. This CDR3 spans 11 amino acids. Germline CDR1 is MNHNY and CDR2 is SVGAGI (reference sequence). The CDR3 DNA is TGTGCCAGCAGTAACGGGAACATTCAGTACTTC. Amino acids: CASSNGNIQYF.

V usage is TRBV15 and J usage is TRBJ2-5; D is possibly TRBD1 (6 bases). CDR1 is LNHNV, CDR2 YYDKDF, per germline (reference sequence). Trimming removed 3 bases at V and 5 bases at J, with 13 bases between. The CDR3 runs 14 residues. DNA of the CDR3: TGTGCCACCAGCAGGTCAGGGGTGGAGGAGACCCAGTACTTC. Residues: CATSRSGVEETQYF.